A selection of T cell receptor beta chains follows, all from one sample in a study of blood T cell repertoires in COVID-19. This table comes from immunoSEQ multiplex PCR, and its TCRdb copy is limited to in-frame clones, with some not included. The repertoire includes 200,000 to 250,000 clones, 82% of them detected once, and around 3.4% sits in the top ten. Sequenced material: PBMCs or T cells enriched from blood (not recorded which). The receptor source for this set is a woman aged 55-70 years who had recovered from COVID-19. CDR3s include the opening cysteine and the closing phenylalanine or tryptophan. D genes are given only for firm matches. Not every row has a clone size; where given, it reads once, few, many or a size class.

>TRBJ2-5|TRBV11-3|NA|TRBD1
TGTGCCAGCAGCTTACGGACAGGGGAAGAGACCCAGTACTTC
CASSLRTGEETQYF
>TRBJ2-7|TRBV10-3|NA|NA
TGTGCCATCAATGAGCAGGGGAAGGACTCCTACGAGCAGTACTTC
CAINEQGKDSYEQYF
>TRBJ2-7|TRBV2|few|NA
TGTGCCAGCAGTAGTGACAGCTACGAGCAGTACTTC
CASSSDSYEQYF
>TRBJ1-2|TRBV5-6|NA|TRBD1
TGTGCCAGCAGCTTGGGCACAGGGGTGGATGGCTACACCTTC
CASSLGTGVDGYTF
>TRBJ2-7|TRBV25-1|NA|TRBD2
TGTGCCAGCAGTGAATGGACTAGCGGCTACGAGCAGTACTTC
CASSEWTSGYEQYF
>TRBJ1-1|TRBV6-2/TRBV6-3|NA|NA
TGTGCCAGCAGTTACAACGGTGCTACGGGAGCTTTCTTT
CASSYNGATGAFF
>TRBJ2-7|TRBV5-6|once|TRBD2
TGTGCCAGCAGCTTTACTAGCGGGGTACACGAGCAGTACTTC
CASSFTSGVHEQYF
>TRBJ1-1|TRBV11-2|NA|TRBD1
TGTGCCAGCAGTCGGGACAGGTCCTACACTGAAGCTTTCTTT
CASSRDRSYTEAFF
>TRBJ1-1|TRBV19|NA|NA
TGTGCCAGTAGTATTACAACGGGCACTGAAGCTTTCTTT
CASSITTGTEAFF
>TRBJ2-3|TRBV29-1|once|NA
TGCAGCGTCACGGACTCCGCTAGCACAGATACGCAGTATTTT
CSVTDSASTDTQYF
>TRBJ2-3|TRBV6-5|NA|NA
TGTGCCAGCAGGGTTACTAGCACAGATACGCAGTATTTT
CASRVTSTDTQYF
>TRBJ2-5|TRBV3-1/TRBV3-2|NA|TRBD2
TGTGCCAGCAGCCCCAAAACTAGCGGGGGACGGGAGACCCAGTACTTC
CASSPKTSGGRETQYF
>TRBJ2-3|TRBV14|NA|TRBD2
TGTGCCATCTTATGGACTAGCGGGGGCCTAGGTGGTGCAGATACGCAGTATTTT
CAILWTSGGLGGADTQYF
>TRBJ1-6|TRBV19|many|NA
TGTGCCAGTAGTACCAAGACAGGTTACGGGTCACCCCTCCACTTT
CASSTKTGYGSPLHF
>TRBJ1-4|TRBV7-9|NA|NA
TGTGCCAGCAGCTCGCTCCAAACAGGGAAGAGTGAAAAACTGTTTTTT
CASSSLQTGKSEKLFF
>TRBJ1-3|TRBV21-1|once|NA
TGTGCCAGCACCACACAACAGGGGACTGGAAACACCATATATTTT
CASTTQQGTGNTIYF
>TRBJ2-7|TRBV6-2/TRBV6-3|NA|NA
TGTGCCAGCAGTCCGGGAGACCTATCCCACGAGCAGTACTTC
CASSPGDLSHEQYF
>TRBJ1-2|TRBV5-4|NA|TRBD1
TGTGCCAGCAGCACGGCAACAGGGGTAAACTATGGCTACACCTTC
CASSTATGVNYGYTF
>TRBJ1-2|TRBV10-3|once|NA
TGTGCCATCAGTCCAGGAGGGGGGGGGTACTATGGCTACACCTTC
CAISPGGGGYYGYTF
>TRBJ1-5|TRBV5-1|few|TRBD1
TGCGCCAGCAGCTTGCAGGGACAGCCCAATCAGCCCCAGCATTTT
CASSLQGQPNQPQHF
>TRBJ1-1|TRBV25-1|NA|NA
TGTGCCAGCACGGCGAGGGTGAACACTGAAGCTTTCTTT
CASTARVNTEAFF
>TRBJ2-1|TRBV5-4|NA|NA
TGTGCCAGCAGCTTGGCTCTAGCGCTAAGCTCCTACAATGAGCAGTTCTTC
CASSLALALSSYNEQFF
>TRBJ1-5|TRBV19|NA|NA
TGTGCCAGTAGTATTGAGCGTCATAGCAATCAGCCCCAGCATTTT
CASSIERHSNQPQHF
>TRBJ2-5|TRBV7-8|few|TRBD2
TGTGCCAGCAGCTTAGACCAGCGGGGGGCACTTCAAGAGACCCAGTACTTC
CASSLDQRGALQETQYF
>TRBJ2-5|TRBV15|NA|NA
TGTGCCACCAGCAGAGATGGGGGGAACCAAGAGACCCAGTACTTC
CATSRDGGNQETQYF
>TRBJ1-2|TRBV11-1|NA|NA
TGTGCCAGCAGCCCACCGTCCGGGGATGGCTACACCTTC
CASSPPSGDGYTF
>TRBJ2-5|TRBV7-3|NA|NA
TGTGCCAGCAGCTTAGAGTCCAGGCAGTACCAAGAGACCCAGTACTTC
CASSLESRQYQETQYF
>TRBJ2-2|TRBV2|NA|NA
TGTGCCAGCCTGACGGCAGGTAACACCGGGGAGCTGTTTTTT
CASLTAGNTGELFF
>TRBJ2-7|TRBV3-1/TRBV3-2|NA|TRBD1
TGTGCCAGCAGCCAGAGACAGGGAAGGAACGAGCAGTACTTC
CASSQRQGRNEQYF
>TRBJ2-7|TRBV2|NA|TRBD2
TGTGCCAGGGGGACTAGCGGGAGGGACGAGCAGTACTTC
CARGTSGRDEQYF
>TRBJ2-1|TRBV3-1/TRBV3-2|once|NA
TGTGCCAGCAGCCTACAATACAATGAGCAGTTCTTC
CASSLQYNEQFF
>TRBJ2-1|TRBV19|NA|NA
TGTGCCAGTAGTATAACGGGAGAGGGCTACAATGAGCAGTTCTTC
CASSITGEGYNEQFF
>TRBJ2-7|TRBV7-8|NA|NA
TGTGCCAGCAGCGTCGAGCGGGTTTCCTACGAGCAGTACTTC
CASSVERVSYEQYF
>TRBJ1-1|TRBV19|NA|NA
TGTGCCAGTAGTGTGAGACAGGCGAACACTGAAGCTTTCTTT
CASSVRQANTEAFF
>TRBJ2-7|TRBV6-4|NA|TRBD2
TGTGCCAGCAGTGAAACGGGAGGCAGGTCCTACGAGCAGTACTTC
CASSETGGRSYEQYF
>TRBJ1-2|TRBV7-8|NA|NA
TGTGCCAGCAGCCCAGCAGGGGATATCTATGGCTACACCTTC
CASSPAGDIYGYTF
>TRBJ1-4|TRBV6-5|NA|TRBD1
TGTGCCAGCGCAGGGGGTGGAACTAATGAAAAACTGTTTTTT
CASAGGGTNEKLFF
>TRBJ2-1|TRBV27|once|NA
TGTGCCAGCAGCCCTCGTCAGGGGAGCCTCTCCTACAATGAGCAGTTCTTC
CASSPRQGSLSYNEQFF
>TRBJ2-3|TRBV4-3|NA|NA
TGCGCCAGCAGCCAAGATACAGCGGGTGGTAATACAGATACGCAGTATTTT
CASSQDTAGGNTDTQYF
>TRBJ1-2|TRBV19|NA|TRBD1
TGTGCCAGTAGTATGCAAAGTCCCCTAGACAGGGCGGACGGCTACACCTTC
CASSMQSPLDRADGYTF
>TRBJ1-1|TRBV7-8|NA|TRBD1
TGTGCCAGCAGCTTAGCCGACAGGGGGAACACTGAAGCTTTCTTT
CASSLADRGNTEAFF
>TRBJ1-4|TRBV7-2|NA|NA
TGTGCCAGCAGCTTAGGGGGCCGGACAAACAATGAAAAACTGTTTTTT
CASSLGGRTNNEKLFF
>TRBJ2-1|TRBV27|NA|TRBD2
TGTGCCAGCTGGGGACTAGCGGGAGTATCGTATGAGCAGTTCTTC
CASWGLAGVSYEQFF
>TRBJ1-3|TRBV27|once|NA
TGTGCCAGCAAGGGGATCTCTGGAAACACCATATATTTT
CASKGISGNTIYF
>TRBJ2-7|TRBV6-2/TRBV6-3|NA|NA
TGTGCCAGCAGTAGGGACAAATCCTACGAGCAGTACTTC
CASSRDKSYEQYF
>TRBJ1-4|TRBV21-1|NA|NA
TGTGCCAGCAGCAATCCTGCAGGCGCAACTAATGAAAAACTGTTTTTT
CASSNPAGATNEKLFF
>TRBJ2-7|TRBV19|NA|TRBD2
TGTGCCAGTAGTATCGGAGCGGGAGTGGGATACGAGCAGTACTTC
CASSIGAGVGYEQYF
>TRBJ2-7|TRBV29-1|NA|TRBD1
TGCAGCGTTGATTCAACAGGGGGAGGCTCCTACGAGCAGTACTTC
CSVDSTGGGSYEQYF
>TRBJ1-1|TRBV6-4|NA|TRBD1
TGTGCCAGCAGTGACTCAGGGACAGCATCTGAAGCTTTCTTT
CASSDSGTASEAFF
>TRBJ1-2|TRBV7-3|NA|TRBD1
TGTGCCAGCAGCTTCGGGACAGGGGGTGGCTACACCTTC
CASSFGTGGGYTF
>TRBJ1-1|TRBV19|NA|NA
TGTGCCAGTAGCACCAACCGAAGGGAGAGGGCTTTCTTT
CASSTNRRERAFF
>TRBJ1-1|TRBV27|NA|TRBD1
TGTGCCAGCAGACAGTGGACAGGGGGCAACGGAACTGAAGCTTTCTTT
CASRQWTGGNGTEAFF
>TRBJ1-5|TRBV15|NA|NA
TGTGCCACCAGCGAGGGGGGAGGGGGTAAGCCCCAGCATTTT
CATSEGGGGKPQHF
>TRBJ2-5|TRBV5-4|NA|NA
TGTGCCAGCAGCTTCGGTCAAGAGACCCAGTACTTC
CASSFGQETQYF
>TRBJ1-2|TRBV7-2|NA|NA
TGTGCCAGCAGCCCGGACATATTCTATGGCTACACCTTC
CASSPDIFYGYTF
>TRBJ2-5|TRBV11-3|NA|NA
TGTGCCAGCAGCTCCGAGGAAGAGACCCAGTACTTC
CASSSEEETQYF
>TRBJ1-6|TRBV6-5|NA|TRBD1
TGTGCCAGCAGTAGAGGACAGGGGAATTCACCCCTCCACTTT
CASSRGQGNSPLHF
>TRBJ2-5|TRBV5-8|NA|NA
TGTGCCAGCAGCTTGGACAGGGCTTCAGAGACCCAGTACTTC
CASSLDRASETQYF